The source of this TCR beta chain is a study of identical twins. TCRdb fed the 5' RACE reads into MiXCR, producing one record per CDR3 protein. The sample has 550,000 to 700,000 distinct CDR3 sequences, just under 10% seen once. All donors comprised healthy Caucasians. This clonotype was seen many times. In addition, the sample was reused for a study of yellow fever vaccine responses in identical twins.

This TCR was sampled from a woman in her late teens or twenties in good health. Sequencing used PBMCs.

CDR3 coding DNA: TGTGCCAGCAGCTTAGGGGACTCGGACAATCAGCCCCAGCATTTT. It specifies CASSLGDSDNQPQHF. The chain couples TRBV11-2 to TRBJ1-5; D perhaps matches TRBD1 (5 bases). V lost 1 base to trimming and J lost 3 bases, with 10 bases between them. This CDR3 has 15 residues. Germline CDR1 and CDR2: SGHAT and FQNNGV.